This T cell receptor beta chain derives from a study of blood T cell repertoires in COVID-19. On the study more broadly: Some COVID-19 samples were acute and others convalescent; all came from the United States, Italy and Spain.

The CDR3 consists of 14 residues. The V gene's germline CDR1 is LNHDA and CDR2 SQIVND (reference sequence). The V gene lost 5 bases and the J gene lost 10 bases, with 20 bases spanning the gap. Some clones are missing from TCRdb's copy, which holds only in-frame ones; the method was immunoSEQ multiplex PCR. The data show roughly 300,000 clones, 81% seen once. The sequenced sample was peripheral blood. This clonotype was obtained from a woman aged 60-75 years with active or convalescent COVID-19. This chain uses TRBV19 with TRBJ1-2; D possibly corresponds to TRBD1 (6 bases). As DNA, the CDR3 is TGTGCCAGTAGTTATAACACAGGGAGGGGTGTCTACACCTTC. The encoded protein is CASSYNTGRGVYTF.